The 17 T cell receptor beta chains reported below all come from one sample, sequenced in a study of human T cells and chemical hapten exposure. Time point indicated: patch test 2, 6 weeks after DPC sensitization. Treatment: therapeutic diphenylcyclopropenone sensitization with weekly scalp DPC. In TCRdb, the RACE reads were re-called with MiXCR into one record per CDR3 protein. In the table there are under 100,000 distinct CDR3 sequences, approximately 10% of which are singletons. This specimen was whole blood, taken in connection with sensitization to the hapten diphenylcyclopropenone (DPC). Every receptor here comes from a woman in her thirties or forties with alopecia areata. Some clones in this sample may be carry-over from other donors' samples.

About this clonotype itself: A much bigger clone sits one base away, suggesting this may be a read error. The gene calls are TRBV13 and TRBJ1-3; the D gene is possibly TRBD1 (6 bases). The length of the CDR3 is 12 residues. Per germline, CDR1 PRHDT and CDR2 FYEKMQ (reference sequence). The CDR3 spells CASSTRDKGHQF. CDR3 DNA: TGTGCCAGCAGCACACGGGACAAGGGCCATCAATTT. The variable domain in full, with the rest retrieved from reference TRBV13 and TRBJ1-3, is AAGVIQSPRHLIKEKRETATLKCYPIPRHDTVYWYQQGPGQDPQFLISFYEKMQSDKGSIPDRFSAQQFSDYHSELNMSSLELGDSALYFCASSTRDKGHQFGEGSWLTVV.

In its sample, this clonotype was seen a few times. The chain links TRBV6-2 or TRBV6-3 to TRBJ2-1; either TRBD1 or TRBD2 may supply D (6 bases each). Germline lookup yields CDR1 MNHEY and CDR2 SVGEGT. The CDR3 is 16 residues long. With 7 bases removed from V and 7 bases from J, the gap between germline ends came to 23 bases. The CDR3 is CASTPTGAQGLNEQFF. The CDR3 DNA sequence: TGTGCCAGCACCCCAACGGGGGCTCAGGGCCTAAATGAGCAGTTCTTC.

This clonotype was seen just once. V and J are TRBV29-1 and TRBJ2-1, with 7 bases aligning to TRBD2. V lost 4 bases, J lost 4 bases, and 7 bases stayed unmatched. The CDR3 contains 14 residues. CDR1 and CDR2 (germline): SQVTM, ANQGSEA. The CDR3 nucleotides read TGCAGCGTTGTTGCGGCTAGCGGATACAATGAGCAGTTCTTC. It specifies CSVVAASGYNEQFF.

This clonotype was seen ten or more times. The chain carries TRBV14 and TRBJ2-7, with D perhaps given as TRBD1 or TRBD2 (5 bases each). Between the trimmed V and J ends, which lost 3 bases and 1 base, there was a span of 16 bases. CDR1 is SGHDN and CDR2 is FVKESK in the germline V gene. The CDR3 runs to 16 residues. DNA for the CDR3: TGTGCCAGCAGCCATTCGAGAGGGGTTGGGTCCTACGAGCAGTACTTC. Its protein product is CASSHSRGVGSYEQYF.

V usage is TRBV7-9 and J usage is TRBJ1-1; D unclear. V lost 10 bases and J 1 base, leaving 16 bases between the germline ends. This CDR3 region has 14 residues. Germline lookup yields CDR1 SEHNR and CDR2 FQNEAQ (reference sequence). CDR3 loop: CATGRGSENTEAFF. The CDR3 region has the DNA TGTGCCACCGGGCGAGGCAGTGAGAACACTGAAGCTTTCTTT.

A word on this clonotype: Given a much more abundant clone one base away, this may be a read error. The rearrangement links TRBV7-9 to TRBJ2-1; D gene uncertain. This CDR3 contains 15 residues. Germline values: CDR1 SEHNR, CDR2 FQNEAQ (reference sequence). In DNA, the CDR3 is TGTACCAGCAGACCTGACTCAAAGGCATACAATGAGCAGTTCTTC. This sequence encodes CTSRPDSKAYNEQFF.

CDR3 residues: CASRGPGQGNEQYF. Written as DNA, the CDR3 is TGTGCCAGCAGAGGGCCGGGACAGGGTAACGAGCAGTACTTC. The chain links TRBV28 to TRBJ2-7, with 9 bases matching TRBD1. This CDR3 comprises 14 residues. CDR1 and CDR2 from the germline V gene are MDHEN and SYDVKM. The trim removed 6 bases at V and 5 bases at J, leaving 8 bases unmatched.

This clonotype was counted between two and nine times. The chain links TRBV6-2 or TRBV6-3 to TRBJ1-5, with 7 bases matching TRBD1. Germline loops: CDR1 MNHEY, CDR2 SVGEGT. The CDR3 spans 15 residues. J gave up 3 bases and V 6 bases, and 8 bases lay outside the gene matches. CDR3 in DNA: TGTGCCAGCAGCCCTAGACAGGGCAACAATCAGCCCCAGCATTTT. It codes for CASSPRQGNNQPQHF.

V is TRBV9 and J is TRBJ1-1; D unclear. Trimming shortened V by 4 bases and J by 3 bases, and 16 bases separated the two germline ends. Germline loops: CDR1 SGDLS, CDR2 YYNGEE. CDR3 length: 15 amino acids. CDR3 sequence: CASSPRPGRDTEAFF. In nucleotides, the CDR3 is TGTGCCAGCAGCCCCAGACCGGGAAGGGACACTGAAGCTTTCTTT.

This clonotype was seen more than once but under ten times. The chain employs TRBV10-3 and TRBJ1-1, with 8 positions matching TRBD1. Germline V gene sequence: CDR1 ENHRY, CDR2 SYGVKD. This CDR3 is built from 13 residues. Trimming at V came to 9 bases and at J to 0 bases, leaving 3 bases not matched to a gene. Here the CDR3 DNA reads TGTGCCATAGGGACAGGATTGAACACTGAAGCTTTCTTT. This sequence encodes CAIGTGLNTEAFF.

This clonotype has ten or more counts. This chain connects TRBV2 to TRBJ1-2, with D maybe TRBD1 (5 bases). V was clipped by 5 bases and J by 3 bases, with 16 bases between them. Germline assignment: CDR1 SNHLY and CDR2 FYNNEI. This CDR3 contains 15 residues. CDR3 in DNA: TGTGCCAGCAGTATACCCCGACAGACGTACTATGGCTACACCTTC. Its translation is CASSIPRQTYYGYTF.

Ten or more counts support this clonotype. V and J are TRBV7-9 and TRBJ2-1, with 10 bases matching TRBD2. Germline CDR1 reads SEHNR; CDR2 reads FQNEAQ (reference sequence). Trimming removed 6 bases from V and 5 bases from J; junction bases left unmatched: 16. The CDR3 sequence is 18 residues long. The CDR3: CASRRIKRGGEKNNEQFF. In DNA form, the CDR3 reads TGTGCCAGCAGGCGAATAAAGCGGGGGGGAGAAAAAAACAATGAGCAGTTCTTC.

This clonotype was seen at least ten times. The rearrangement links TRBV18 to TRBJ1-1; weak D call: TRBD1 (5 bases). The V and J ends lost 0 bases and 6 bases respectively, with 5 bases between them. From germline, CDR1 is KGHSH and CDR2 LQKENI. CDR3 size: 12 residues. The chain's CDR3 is CASSPPGAEAFF. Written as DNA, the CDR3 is TGTGCCAGCTCACCACCGGGGGCTGAAGCTTTCTTT. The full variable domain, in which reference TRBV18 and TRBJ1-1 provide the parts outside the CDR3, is NAGVMQNPRHLVRRRGQEARLRCSPMKGHSHVYWYRQLPEEGLKFMVYLQKENIIDESGMPKERFSAEFPKEGPSILRIQQVVRGDSAAYFCASSPPGAEAFFGQGTRLTVV.

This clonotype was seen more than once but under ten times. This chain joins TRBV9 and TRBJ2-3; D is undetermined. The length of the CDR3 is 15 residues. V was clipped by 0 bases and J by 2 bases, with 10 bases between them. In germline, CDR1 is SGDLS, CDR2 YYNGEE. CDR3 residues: CASSVVPDYTDTQYF. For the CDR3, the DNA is TGTGCCAGCAGCGTAGTTCCGGATTACACAGATACGCAGTATTTT.

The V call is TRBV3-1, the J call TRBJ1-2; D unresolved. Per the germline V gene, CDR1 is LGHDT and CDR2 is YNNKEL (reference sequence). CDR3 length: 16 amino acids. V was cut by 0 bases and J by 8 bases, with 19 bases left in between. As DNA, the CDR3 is TGTGCCAGCAGCCAAGAAGTTGCTCGGGTTATACAAGGCTACACCTTC. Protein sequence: CASSQEVARVIQGYTF.

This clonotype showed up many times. CDR3 sequence (DNA): TGCAGCGTTGGCAGGGGTGATGGCTACACCTTC. This encodes CSVGRGDGYTF. The J gene is TRBJ1-2, the V gene TRBV29-1; D is possibly TRBD1 (6 bases). Germline V gene sequence: CDR1 SQVTM, CDR2 ANQGSEA. Trimming cost V 4 bases and J 6 bases, with 9 bases left between them. CDR3 length: 11 residues.

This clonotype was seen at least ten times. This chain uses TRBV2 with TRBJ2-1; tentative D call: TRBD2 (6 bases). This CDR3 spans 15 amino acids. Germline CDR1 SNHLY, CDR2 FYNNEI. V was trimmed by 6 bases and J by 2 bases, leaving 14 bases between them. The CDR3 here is CASRLTWGAYNEQFF. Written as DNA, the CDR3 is TGTGCCAGCAGACTCACATGGGGGGCCTACAATGAGCAGTTCTTC.